The rows below give T cell receptor beta chains drawn from one sample of a study of blood T cell repertoires in COVID-19. Using immunoSEQ multiplex PCR, the repertoire was profiled, and TCRdb retains in-frame clones only, with some absent. The sample lists about 300,000 clones, approximately 86% occurring once. Sequencing was performed on peripheral blood. These receptors came from a man in his 70s with acute or convalescent COVID-19. Both conserved end residues are part of each CDR3. The order of the fields is clone size, D gene, J gene, V gene, CDR3 DNA, CDR3 protein. The D gene is left open where the match is weak. Clone size is stated in some rows and not others, as once, few, many or a class when expanded.

-,-,TRBJ2-3,TRBV21-1,TGTGCCAGCAGCAAAGTGTTTGGGGGGGCGGGCACAGATACGCAGTATTTT,CASSKVFGGAGTDTQYF
once,TRBD1,TRBJ2-7,TRBV27,TGTGCCAGCAGGTGGACAGGGAGCTACGAGCAGTACTTC,CASRWTGSYEQYF
-,TRBD1,TRBJ1-3,TRBV6-5,TGTGCCAGCAGTTACTCTGGACAGGGGAACACCATATATTTT,CASSYSGQGNTIYF
few,TRBD2,TRBJ2-1,TRBV11-2,TGTGCCAGCAGTCCGATTAGCGGGAGAGAGATGAATGAGCAGTTCTTC,CASSPISGREMNEQFF
-,-,TRBJ1-2,TRBV5-5,TGTGCCAGCAGCTTGGGTTTGGGGCAGGGTAACTATGGCTACACCTTC,CASSLGLGQGNYGYTF
-,TRBD2,TRBJ2-5,TRBV18,TGTGCCAGCTCCCCCACAGCGGGGGTAGGGGAGACCCAGTACTTC,CASSPTAGVGETQYF
-,-,TRBJ2-1,TRBV19,TGTGCCAGTAGTATAGCCCGTTCGACGGGGGTCGATGAGCAGTTCTTC,CASSIARSTGVDEQFF
few,-,TRBJ1-6,TRBV28,TGTGCCAGCAGTTTTTATGGGAGGGGCCGTGGGGTAGATTCACCCCTCCACTTT,CASSFYGRGRGVDSPLHF
once,TRBD1,TRBJ1-5,TRBV7-2,TGTGCCAGCAGCCAACGGGACAGCAGTTATAGCAATCAGCCCCAGCATTTT,CASSQRDSSYSNQPQHF
-,TRBD2,TRBJ2-7,TRBV29-1,TGCAGCGTCCCCGGGACTAGCGGGAATCCCTACGAGCAGTACTTC,CSVPGTSGNPYEQYF
-,TRBD1,TRBJ2-1,TRBV19,TGTGCCAGTAGTCTCGGCAGGGGGCGGACCTCCTACAATGAGCAGTTCTTC,CASSLGRGRTSYNEQFF
once,TRBD1,TRBJ1-1,TRBV30,TGTGCCTGGAGTGACAGGGGGCTGAACACTGAAGCTTTCTTT,CAWSDRGLNTEAFF
-,TRBD1,TRBJ1-1,TRBV5-4,TGTGCCAGCAGCGGGGCAGGGGGTAATACTGAAGCTTTCTTT,CASSGAGGNTEAFF
-,TRBD2,TRBJ2-2,TRBV18,TGTGCCAGCTCACCACTCCTAGCGGGGGGAACCGGGGAGCTGTTTTTT,CASSPLLAGGTGELFF
-,TRBD1,TRBJ1-2,TRBV30,TGTGCCTGGAGTCACCGACAGGGGTTTTATTTCGACTATGGCTACACCTTC,CAWSHRQGFYFDYGYTF
-,-,TRBJ2-5,TRBV7-7,TGTGCCAGCAGCTTCCAGGGACTGGAAGAGACCCAGTACTTC,CASSFQGLEETQYF
-,TRBD2,TRBJ2-5,TRBV7-2,TGTGCCAGCAGAGGGGGACTAGCGGGAGGCGGGACCCAGTACTTC,CASRGGLAGGGTQYF
few,-,TRBJ2-7,TRBV20-1,TGCAGTGCTAGGAGCGGCCACGAGCAGTACTTC,CSARSGHEQYF
-,-,TRBJ2-3,TRBV7-2,TGTGCCAGCAGCTCCCCCAGGAACACAGATACGCAGTATTTT,CASSSPRNTDTQYF
-,-,TRBJ1-2,TRBV4-3,TGCGCCAGCAGCCAAGGTGGAGGCGGAGCTAACTATGGCTACACCTTC,CASSQGGGGANYGYTF
-,TRBD1,TRBJ1-2,TRBV19,TGTGCCAGTAGTACCGCCGCCGGGACAGGGGGTAACAGCTATGGCTACACCTTC,CASSTAAGTGGNSYGYTF
-,-,TRBJ1-1,TRBV7-2,TGTGCCAGCAGCGTGCGGGTGGGTGAAGCTTTCTTT,CASSVRVGEAFF
-,-,TRBJ2-2,TRBV7-9,TGTGCCAGCACCCCTGGCGGGTTGGTAGCCGGGGAGCTGTTTTTT,CASTPGGLVAGELFF
-,TRBD1,TRBJ1-1,TRBV3-1/TRBV3-2,TGTGCCAGCAGCCAAGTCGTCGGACAGGGGAGTGCTGAAGCTTTCTTT,CASSQVVGQGSAEAFF
-,-,TRBJ1-5,TRBV21-1,TGTGCCAGCAGCAAAGAATCGATAGGGGGACAGGGAGCGGAGGAAAATCAGCCCCAGCATTTT,CASSKESIGGQGAEENQPQHF
-,-,TRBJ1-5,TRBV28,TGTGCCAGCAGGGGGTCGGGGTCTAGCAATCAGCCCCAGCATTTT,CASRGSGSSNQPQHF
once,TRBD2,TRBJ2-5,TRBV9,TGTGCCAGCAGCGCCCTCCCCCTAGCGGGGGAAGAGACCCAGTACTTC,CASSALPLAGEETQYF
-,-,TRBJ2-6,TRBV4-2,TGTGCCAGCAGCCCGATAACAGGGATATCTGGGGCCAACGTCCTGACTTTC,CASSPITGISGANVLTF
-,-,TRBJ1-3,TRBV2,TGTGCCAGCAGTCCGGAGGCTGGAAACACCATATATTTT,CASSPEAGNTIYF
-,TRBD1,TRBJ2-1,TRBV9,TGTGCCAGCAGCGCCTTAGACAGGGGCCCCTACAATGAGCAGTTCTTC,CASSALDRGPYNEQFF
-,TRBD1,TRBJ2-3,TRBV7-6,TGTGCCAGCAGCCTTACAGGGGCGCTTAGCACAGATACGCAGTATTTT,CASSLTGALSTDTQYF
-,TRBD2,TRBJ2-2,TRBV29-1,TGCAGCGTTGTGGGAGGGGAGGCGGGGACCGGGGAGCTGTTTTTT,CSVVGGEAGTGELFF
-,-,TRBJ1-2,TRBV7-2,TGTGCCAGCAGCTCCCGTGGGGGAGGAAGGTATGGCTACACCTTC,CASSSRGGGRYGYTF
-,TRBD2,TRBJ2-1,TRBV2,TGTGCCAGCAGTGAAGGGAGGACTAGCCACAATGAGCAGTTCTTC,CASSEGRTSHNEQFF
-,TRBD2,TRBJ2-1,TRBV7-3,TGTGCCAGCAGCCGCAATCGGGGGGGCAGCTACAATGAGCAGTTCTTC,CASSRNRGGSYNEQFF
-,-,TRBJ1-5,TRBV29-1,TGCAGCGTTGCCGGGGTTAATCAGCCCCAGCATTTT,CSVAGVNQPQHF
-,-,TRBJ1-6,TRBV27,TGTGCCAGCAGTTTATCTGACAGGAGCTCCTATAATTCACCCCTCCACTTT,CASSLSDRSSYNSPLHF
-,TRBD1,TRBJ2-7,TRBV7-2,TGTGCCAGCAGCAAATCGACAGGGGAGTACGAGCAGTACTTC,CASSKSTGEYEQYF
-,TRBD2,TRBJ2-3,TRBV19,TGTGCCAGTAGTACAATCCGGGATTTCGGGGTAGCGGGAACAAGCGGTCGCACAGATACGCAGTATTTT,CASSTIRDFGVAGTSGRTDTQYF
-,TRBD2,TRBJ2-1,TRBV7-6,TGTGCCAGCAGCTTAGACCTCAGCGGGAGGGCCGATGAGCAGTTCTTC,CASSLDLSGRADEQFF
-,-,TRBJ1-2,TRBV6-2/TRBV6-3,TGTGCCAGCAGTTACTCGGACAGAGTCTATGGCTACACCTTC,CASSYSDRVYGYTF
-,TRBD2,TRBJ2-1,TRBV10-3,TGTGCCATCAGTGAACTAGCGGCAGGGTACAATGAGCAGTTCTTC,CAISELAAGYNEQFF
-,TRBD1,TRBJ2-7,TRBV6-5,TGTGCCAGCCAAACCTTGGGACAGTCCTACGAGCAGTACTTC,CASQTLGQSYEQYF
-,TRBD2,TRBJ2-1,TRBV7-8,TGTGCCAGCAGCCGAGGACTAGCGGGAGCCAATGAGCAGTTCTTC,CASSRGLAGANEQFF
-,-,TRBJ1-2,TRBV20-1,TGCAGTGCTAGAGGAGGATCCGGCTACACCTTC,CSARGGSGYTF